A single sample gave rise to the 16 T cell receptor beta chains below, sequenced in a study of blood T cell repertoires in COVID-19. The data were produced by immunoSEQ multiplex PCR, yet TCRdb's version contains in-frame clones alone and is incomplete. The repertoire holds about 220,000 clones, around 84% seen once, with 6.8% in the top ten. Sequencing input: PBMCs or T cells enriched from blood (not recorded which). The receptors shown here come from a woman in her thirties or forties who had recovered from COVID-19.

The rearrangement joins TRBV6-5 to TRBJ2-2; a weak D match, TRBD1 (6 bases). The germline CDR1 and CDR2 sequences are MNHEY and SVGAGI. CDR3 length: 13 residues. V shed 7 bases and J shed 6 bases, with 12 bases lying between them. CDR3 residues: CASNHRESGELFF. DNA for the CDR3: TGTGCCAGCAACCACAGGGAGTCCGGGGAGCTGTTTTTT.

The rearrangement uses TRBV10-3 and TRBJ1-1; TRBD1 aligns across 7 bases. The V gene end was trimmed by 3 bases and the J gene end by 1 base; junction bases not matched to a gene: 14. The germline V gene encodes CDR1 ENHRY and CDR2 SYGVKD. This CDR3 is 18 amino acids long. The CDR3 loop reads CAISDNLLIRDRNTEAFF. CDR3 nucleotides: TGTGCCATCAGTGATAACCTCCTAATTCGGGACAGGAACACTGAAGCTTTCTTT.

The rearrangement links TRBV4-1 to TRBJ2-2, with D possibly TRBD1 on 6 matching bases. The CDR3 runs to 15 residues. CDR1 and CDR2 (germline): MGHRA, YSYEKL. Deletions cut 2 bases from V and 6 bases from J, with 13 bases between. The CDR3 region has the DNA TGCGCCAGCAGCCAACCTACAGGGAAAGCCGGGGAGCTGTTTTTT. This codes for CASSQPTGKAGELFF.

V gene TRBV27 combines with J gene TRBJ2-1; 8 bases are shared with TRBD2. V shed 2 bases and J 5 bases; nucleotides not matched to a gene: 5. The CDR3 is 15 residues long. From germline, CDR1 is MNHEY and CDR2 SMNVEV (reference sequence). As DNA, the CDR3 is TGTGCCAGCAGTTTAGCGGGGGGAGTTCACAATGAGCAGTTCTTC. Translation: CASSLAGGVHNEQFF.

The chain is built from TRBV27 and TRBJ2-1; 7 bases are a match to TRBD2. The J segment lost 0 bases and the V segment lost 6 bases, leaving 8 bases of the junction unmatched. Germline assignment: CDR1 MNHEY and CDR2 SMNVEV (reference sequence). The CDR3 length is 16 residues. The CDR3 nucleotides read TGTGCCAGCAGGGCAAGGCGGGAGAGCTCCTACAATGAGCAGTTCTTC. This sequence encodes CASRARRESSYNEQFF.

The chain uses TRBV11-2 and TRBJ2-3; D possibly corresponds to TRBD1 (5 bases). V dropped 1 base and J dropped 3 bases, with 11 bases sitting between them. CDR3 length equals 15 residues. The germline V gene has CDR1 SGHAT and CDR2 FQNNGV. This CDR3 is CASSLGQGWTDTQYF. As DNA, the CDR3 is TGTGCCAGCAGCTTAGGGCAGGGTTGGACAGATACGCAGTATTTT.

A remark on this clone: The same CDR3 is also encoded by other DNA sequences in this sample. V and J are TRBV18 and TRBJ1-1, with a possible D match to TRBD1 (5 bases). This CDR3 has 13 amino acids. The germline V and J ends were trimmed by 3 bases and 2 bases, with 7 bases remaining between them. Germline CDR1 and CDR2: KGHSH and LQKENI. The CDR3 DNA sequence: TGTGCCAGCTCACCTCAGGGTAACACTGAAGCTTTCTTT. This translates into CASSPQGNTEAFF.

The chain combines TRBV11-3 with TRBJ2-3; D is undetermined. The CDR3 totals 16 residues. V was cut by 0 bases and J by 2 bases, with 12 bases left in between. Per the germline V gene, CDR1 is SGHNT and CDR2 is YENEEA. The CDR3 DNA reads as TGTGCCAGCAGCTTAGATCCTCCAGGATACACAGATACGCAGTATTTT. Translated, it gives CASSLDPPGYTDTQYF.

This clone has ten or more counts. This chain joins TRBV6-5 and TRBJ1-6; D possibly corresponds to TRBD1 (6 bases). This CDR3 spans 12 amino acids. CDR1 and CDR2 from the germline V gene are MNHEY and SVGAGI. Trimming pared 2 bases from V and 14 bases from J, leaving 10 bases between. CDR3 DNA sequence: TGTGCCAGCAGTTACCTCAGGGGAACCCTCCACTTT. Translation: CASSYLRGTLHF.

Here the CDR3 DNA reads TGTGCCAGCAGCCTACAGGGGGTAGGGCTCGACGAGCAGTACTTC. Translation: CASSLQGVGLDEQYF. The chain has TRBV6-5 and TRBJ2-7, with 8 bases fitting TRBD1. The V and J ends lost 6 bases and 5 bases, in that order; junction bases with no gene match: 12. The CDR3 runs 15 residues. Per germline, CDR1 MNHEY and CDR2 SVGAGI.

A few counts support this clone. The chain uses TRBV4-1 and TRBJ2-2, with unresolved D. The CDR3 has 18 amino acids. The germline CDR1 and CDR2 sequences are MGHRA and YSYEKL. V lost 1 base, J lost 0 bases, and 15 bases lay in between. CDR3 region: CASSQVPSEETNTGELFF. The CDR3 DNA is TGCGCCAGCAGCCAAGTCCCCTCCGAGGAGACGAACACCGGGGAGCTGTTTTTT.

The rearrangement links TRBV11-3 to TRBJ2-7, with D perhaps matching TRBD1 (6 bases). The ends were cut back, 5 bases at V and 2 bases at J, with 10 bases in the middle. CDR1 is SGHNT, CDR2 YENEEA, per germline. The CDR3 covers 13 residues. CDR3 DNA: TGTGCCAGCAGCCGAGGGGGTGCCTACGAGCAGTACTTC. Translated: CASSRGGAYEQYF.

The chain joins TRBV27 to TRBJ2-2; the D gene is possibly TRBD2 (6 bases). With 8 bases removed from V and 6 bases from J, the gap between germline ends came to 16 bases. The germline gives CDR1 MNHEY, CDR2 SMNVEV (reference sequence). The CDR3 extends over 14 amino acids. The CDR3 sequence: CASSDRGIAGELFF. CDR3 DNA sequence: TGTGCCAGCTCCGATCGGGGGATCGCCGGGGAGCTGTTTTTT.

The chain is built from TRBV11-3 and TRBJ2-1; TRBD2 agrees at 7 bases. CDR1 is SGHNT and CDR2 is YENEEA in the germline V gene. This CDR3 has 14 amino acids. V trimming: 4 bases; J trimming: 2 bases; junction bases outside the gene matches: 2. CDR3 bases: TGTGCCAGCAGCTACGCGGGGGCCTACAATGAGCAGTTCTTC. Its translation is CASSYAGAYNEQFF. Complete variable domain (other parts from reference TRBV11-3 and TRBJ2-1): EAGVVQSPRYKIIEKKQPVAFWCNPISGHNTLYWYLQNLGQGPELLIRYENEEAVDDSQLPKDRFSAERLKGVDSTLKIQPAELGDSAVYLCASSYAGAYNEQFFGPGTRLTVL.

Concerning this clone itself: Different DNA sequences within this sample yield the same CDR3. The CDR3 is CSARGQGEAFF. The CDR3 bases are TGCAGTGCTAGAGGACAGGGTGAAGCTTTCTTT. The gene calls are TRBV20-1 and TRBJ1-1, with 7 bases fitting TRBD1. The CDR3 contains 11 residues. Germline V gene lookup returns CDR1 DFQATT and CDR2 SNEGSKA (reference sequence). Trimming removed 1 base from V and 7 bases from J; junction bases left unmatched: 0.

This clone was seen only once. This rearrangement joins TRBV9 to TRBJ1-1; TRBD1 might be the D (6 bases). Germline lookup yields CDR1 SGDLS and CDR2 YYNGEE. The CDR3 is made up of 15 amino acids. V dropped 0 bases and J dropped 0 bases, with 9 bases sitting between them. The CDR3 loop is CASSVEGDMNTEAFF. CDR3 nucleotide sequence: TGTGCCAGCAGCGTAGAAGGGGACATGAACACTGAAGCTTTCTTT. Based on the CDR3 plus reference TRBV9 and TRBJ1-1, the full variable domain is DSGVTQTPKHLITATGQRVTLRCSPRSGDLSVYWYQQSLDQGLQFLIQYYNGEERAKGNILERFSAQQFPDLHSELNLSSLELGDSALYFCASSVEGDMNTEAFFGQGTRLTVV.